This passage covers 26 T cell receptor beta chains from one sample sequenced in a study of graft-versus-host responses after intestinal transplantation. Data came from immunoSEQ multiplex PCR; TCRdb stores just in-frame clones and leaves some out. Of about 120,000 clones detected, about nine tenths appear once; the ten largest clones hold around 0.2%. The antigens for these receptors are not known. Sequences were derived from unstimulated CD4+ T cells sorted from spleen or lymph node cells, sampled before intestinal transplant. These receptors came from a human donor who received an intestinal transplant.

The chain combines TRBV18 with TRBJ1-2; D is possibly TRBD1 (5 bases). The CDR3 contains 15 residues. Germline CDR1 is KGHSH and CDR2 is LQKENI. Deletions cut 2 bases from V and 8 bases from J, with 18 bases between. As DNA, the CDR3 is TGTGCCAGCTCACCAGCCCGGGGGGGTGGCTACGGCTACACCTTC. It encodes CASSPARGGGYGYTF.

The chain combines TRBV7-9 with TRBJ1-1; the D gene is possibly TRBD1 (5 bases). The V and J ends lost 1 base and 0 bases respectively, with 12 bases between them. Germline assignment: CDR1 SEHNR and CDR2 FQNEAQ (reference sequence). The CDR3 length is 16 residues. The CDR3 nucleotides are TGTGCCAGCAGCTTAGGGGGGGGAGCCCTGAACACTGAAGCTTTCTTT. Protein sequence: CASSLGGGALNTEAFF.

This clone has just one count. The V call is TRBV6-5, the J call TRBJ2-1; 8 bases line up with TRBD2. J lost 4 bases, V lost 8 bases, and 7 bases had no gene match. The germline CDR1 and CDR2 sequences are MNHEY and SVGAGI. This CDR3 comprises 14 residues. CDR3 residues: CASGIGLAYNEQFF. The DNA for the CDR3 is TGTGCCAGCGGAATCGGACTAGCTTACAATGAGCAGTTCTTC.

The chain recombines TRBV2 with TRBJ2-5, with 7 bases aligning to TRBD2. Germline V gene sequence: CDR1 SNHLY, CDR2 FYNNEI. The CDR3 loop spans 13 amino acids. V trimming: 4 bases; J trimming: 4 bases; junction bases outside the gene matches: 3. The CDR3 loop reads CASSGTRGETQYF. In nucleotides, the CDR3 is TGTGCCAGCAGTGGGACTAGAGGAGAGACCCAGTACTTC.

The chain is built from TRBV10-2 and TRBJ2-1; a weak D match, TRBD2 (6 bases). There are 15 residues in the CDR3. Germline V gene data show CDR1 as WSHSY and CDR2 as SAAADI. The ends were cut back, 5 bases at V and 0 bases at J, with 11 bases in the middle. In nucleotides, the CDR3 is TGCGCCAGCAGTAGGGCGGGGCCCTCCTACAATGAGCAGTTCTTC. As protein: CASSRAGPSYNEQFF.

This clone was detected only once. This chain links TRBV7-7 with TRBJ2-5; possibly TRBD1 for D (6 bases). Germline V gene lookup returns CDR1 SSHAT and CDR2 FNYEAQ (reference sequence). Between the trimmed V and J ends, which lost 5 bases and 5 bases, there was a span of 9 bases. CDR3 length: 12 amino acids. CDR3 amino acids: CASSTQGETQYF. Here the CDR3 DNA reads TGTGCCAGCAGCACCCAGGGGGAGACCCAGTACTTC.

CDR3 in amino acids: CASSVAPTSGGFNEQFF. CDR3 bases: TGTGCCAGCAGCGTAGCCCCTACTAGCGGGGGGTTCAATGAGCAGTTCTTC. The chain couples TRBV9 to TRBJ2-1; TRBD2 aligns across 12 bases. Per germline, CDR1 SGDLS and CDR2 YYNGEE. CDR3 length equals 17 residues. V shed 0 bases, J shed 6 bases, and the junction held 7 bases outside the gene matches.

The CDR3 coding sequence is TGTGCCAGCAGCGTTATGACTAGCGGGGACCTCAATGAGCAGTTCTTC. Amino acids: CASSVMTSGDLNEQFF. This chain uses TRBV9 with TRBJ2-1, with 11 bases identical to TRBD2. Losses at the gene ends were 2 bases for V and 6 bases for J; bases not matched to a gene: 7. CDR3 length: 16 residues. Germline assignment: CDR1 SGDLS and CDR2 YYNGEE.

CDR3 residues: CASSLVWGPAYEQYF. The DNA for the CDR3 is TGTGCCAGCAGCTTAGTCTGGGGGCCCGCCTACGAGCAGTACTTC. The chain carries TRBV7-2 and TRBJ2-7; D perhaps matches TRBD1 (6 bases). CDR1 is SGHTA, CDR2 FQGNSA, per germline. CDR3 size: 15 residues. With 1 base removed from V and 2 bases from J, the gap between germline ends came to 12 bases.

This chain joins TRBV6-6 and TRBJ2-1; possibly TRBD2 for D (7 bases). V was pared by 5 bases and J by 6 bases, with 20 bases between. Germline assignment: CDR1 MNHNY and CDR2 SVGAGI (reference sequence). The CDR3 contains 16 residues. CDR3 amino acids: CASSAWGGGVSNEQFF. Written as DNA, the CDR3 is TGTGCCAGCAGTGCCTGGGGAGGGGGAGTCTCCAATGAGCAGTTCTTC.

The V gene is TRBV6-1, the J gene TRBJ1-5; tentatively, D is TRBD1 (5 bases). CDR1 and CDR2 (germline): MNHNS, SASEGT. The CDR3 has 18 residues. Between the trimmed V and J ends, which lost 0 bases and 0 bases, there was a span of 15 bases. The CDR3 DNA is TGTGCCAGCAGTGAAGCGGTTGGACAAGCGTATAGCAATCAGCCCCAGCATTTT. The encoded protein is CASSEAVGQAYSNQPQHF.

Here the CDR3 reads CASSSPGGAGNTIYF. CDR3 sequence (DNA): TGTGCCAGCAGCTCCCCTGGCGGGGCCGGAAACACCATATATTTT. V usage is TRBV5-4 and J usage is TRBJ1-3; D is perhaps TRBD1 (5 bases). Germline V gene data show CDR1 as SGHNT and CDR2 as YYREEE (reference sequence). The CDR3 extends over 15 amino acids. V dropped 3 bases and J dropped 4 bases, with 14 bases sitting between them.

V and J are TRBV30 and TRBJ2-7; D is unresolved. V was pared by 0 bases and J by 4 bases, with 7 bases between. The CDR3 totals 12 residues. Germline CDR1 and CDR2: GTSNPN and SVGIG (reference sequence). The CDR3: CAWSVQYYEQYF. CDR3 in DNA: TGTGCCTGGAGTGTTCAGTATTACGAGCAGTACTTC.

The chain recombines TRBV18 with TRBJ1-2; 12 bases fit TRBD1. This CDR3 has 14 amino acids. CDR1 and CDR2 from the germline V gene are KGHSH and LQKENI. Trimming took 4 bases from V and 8 from J; bases not matched to a gene: 5. DNA of the CDR3: TGTGCCAGCTCACGGGGACAGGGGGCGAACGGCTACACCTTC. This codes for CASSRGQGANGYTF.

V gene TRBV28 combines with J gene TRBJ2-7; D is unclear. Germline CDR1 and CDR2: MDHEN and SYDVKM. This CDR3 contains 14 residues. The V gene lost 5 bases and the J gene lost 2 bases, with 13 bases spanning the gap. CDR3 loop: CASSRLAVTYEQYF. The CDR3 DNA sequence: TGTGCCAGCAGTCGCCTGGCGGTCACCTACGAGCAGTACTTC. The full variable domain, rest sourced from reference TRBV28 and TRBJ2-7, is DVKVTQSSRYLVKRTGEKVFLECVQDMDHENMFWYRQDPGLGLRLIYFSYDVKMKEKGDIPEGYSVSREKKERFSLILESASTNQTSMYLCASSRLAVTYEQYFGPGTRLTVT.

This clone was seen only a few times. The genes are TRBV25-1 and TRBJ2-7; no definite D call. This CDR3 spans 11 amino acids. Trimming cost V 7 bases and J 3 bases, with 7 bases left between them. CDR1 is MGHDK and CDR2 is SYGVNS in the germline V gene. CDR3 in DNA: TGTGCCAGCACCTCAGGCTACGAGCAGTACTTC. It yields the protein CASTSGYEQYF.

The rearrangement uses TRBV5-1 and TRBJ2-1, with D tentatively TRBD2 (6 bases). The length of the CDR3 is 15 residues. The ends were cut back, 4 bases at V and 2 bases at J, with 13 bases in the middle. Germline V gene lookup returns CDR1 SGHRS and CDR2 YFSETQ. CDR3 in DNA: TGCGCCAGCAGCCCTCGACTAGGTACCTACAATGAGCAGTTCTTC. Encoded protein: CASSPRLGTYNEQFF.

This rearrangement joins TRBV27 to TRBJ1-1; 10 positions match TRBD1. J was trimmed by 3 bases and V by 5 bases; bases with no gene match: 6. The germline gives CDR1 MNHEY, CDR2 SMNVEV (reference sequence). The length of the CDR3 is 15 residues. The CDR3, as DNA: TGTGCCAGCAGTCGTTGGACAGGGGGATACACTGAAGCTTTCTTT. Amino acid sequence: CASSRWTGGYTEAFF.

The CDR3 DNA follows: TGTGCCAGCAGCCACACAGAGAACACCGGGGAGCTGTTTTTT. Protein product: CASSHTENTGELFF. The gene calls are TRBV7-8 and TRBJ2-2; D ambiguous. With 5 bases removed from V and 1 base from J, the gap between germline ends came to 8 bases. The CDR3 runs 14 residues. Germline V lookup: CDR1 SGHVS, CDR2 FQNEAQ.

The chain employs TRBV4-1 and TRBJ1-4; perhaps TRBD1 as D (5 bases). Trimming removed 3 bases from V and 2 bases from J, with 19 bases in between. In germline, CDR1 is MGHRA, CDR2 YSYEKL. The CDR3 spans 18 residues. DNA for the CDR3: TGCGCCAGCAGCCAGGATACTGGACAACGCCGGACTAATGAAAAACTGTTTTTT. It codes for CASSQDTGQRRTNEKLFF.

V is TRBV9 and J is TRBJ2-5, with TRBD2 matching 13 bases. Germline values: CDR1 SGDLS, CDR2 YYNGEE. V lost 0 bases to trimming and J lost 2 bases; unmatched junction nucleotides: 4. CDR3 length: 17 residues. CDR3 sequence reads: CASSVGGLAGEQETQYF. CDR3 sequence (DNA): TGTGCCAGCAGCGTAGGTGGACTAGCGGGGGAACAAGAGACCCAGTACTTC.

In DNA form, the CDR3 reads TGTGCCAGCGCCGGGACAAAAGAAGAGACCCAGTACTTC. Protein: CASAGTKEETQYF. V is TRBV9 and J is TRBJ2-5, with D perhaps TRBD1 (6 bases). The germline CDR1 and CDR2 sequences are SGDLS and YYNGEE. The CDR3 length is 13 residues. Deletions cut 7 bases from V and 3 bases from J, with 13 bases between. The whole variable domain, remainder taken from reference TRBV9 and TRBJ2-5, is DSGVTQTPKHLITATGQRVTLRCSPRSGDLSVYWYQQSLDQGLQFLIQYYNGEERAKGNILERFSAQQFPDLHSELNLSSLELGDSALYFCASAGTKEETQYFGPGTRLLVL.

The rearrangement uses TRBV28 and TRBJ1-1, with 8 bases fitting TRBD1. The length of the CDR3 is 13 residues. The J segment lost 0 bases and the V segment lost 11 bases, leaving 5 bases of the junction unmatched. Germline assignment: CDR1 MDHEN and CDR2 SYDVKM. The CDR3 spells CAYKTGVNTEAFF. CDR3 DNA: TGTGCCTATAAGACAGGGGTGAACACTGAAGCTTTCTTT.

The V and J genes are TRBV4-1 and TRBJ2-1; 7 bases align to TRBD1. V was pared by 1 base and J by 8 bases, with 14 bases of the junction left unmatched. This CDR3 is built from 17 residues. Germline CDR1 is MGHRA and CDR2 is YSYEKL. The CDR3 bases are TGCGCCAGCAGCCAAGTGCCCATCTCAGGGGGTGTGCATGAGCAGTTCTTC. It codes for CASSQVPISGGVHEQFF.

The chain joins TRBV11-2 to TRBJ2-5; D gene ambiguous. The J call is uncertain, as TRBJ2-7 better fits the DNA end. The CDR3 runs 14 residues. Germline CDR1 is SGHAT and CDR2 is FQNNGV. CDR3: CASSFVRFSYEQYF. CDR3 nucleotide sequence: TGTGCCAGCAGCTTTGTCCGGTTCTCCTACGAGCAGTACTTC.

This chain uses TRBV28 with TRBJ2-3; D is uncertain. In germline, CDR1 is MDHEN, CDR2 SYDVKM. Trimming removed 5 bases from V and 2 bases from J, with 8 bases in between. There are 13 residues in the CDR3. The chain's CDR3 is CASSPSFTDTQYF. CDR3 coding DNA: TGTGCCAGCAGTCCCTCCTTCACAGATACGCAGTATTTT.